Listed below are T cell receptor beta chains from one sample, sequenced in a study of memory CD4+ T cells and cytomegalovirus serostatus. The method was immunoSEQ multiplex PCR; TCRdb's version includes in-frame clones alone and lacks a portion of them. Of 25,000 to 35,000 clones listed, around 76% are singletons. Sample: memory CD4+ T cells from blood. The receptors come from an adult in good health and CMV-seronegative. Some clones in this sample may be carry-over from other donors' samples. Each CDR3 is given with its conserved first and last residue. Fields, in order: V gene, D gene, J gene, clone size, CDR3 DNA, CDR3 protein. D genes are given only for firm matches. Not all rows give a size; the values are once, few, many and, for expanded clones, a class.

v_call: TRBV28
d_call: NA
j_call: TRBJ2-3
clone_size: NA
cdr3_nt: TGTGCCAGCACCTTAAAGGTCTGGACTGCGACTAGCACAGATACGCAGTATTTT
cdr3_aa: CASTLKVWTATSTDTQYF

v_call: TRBV28
d_call: NA
j_call: TRBJ1-1
clone_size: few
cdr3_nt: TGTGCCAGCAGTTTCCAGGTGAAAGCTTTCTTT
cdr3_aa: CASSFQVKAFF

v_call: TRBV19
d_call: NA
j_call: TRBJ2-3
clone_size: NA
cdr3_nt: TGTGCCAGTAGAGAGACAGGGAGGATAACAGATACGCAGTATTTT
cdr3_aa: CASRETGRITDTQYF

v_call: TRBV7-9
d_call: NA
j_call: TRBJ1-2
clone_size: NA
cdr3_nt: TGTGCCAGCAGCTTAAGTGGGGAAATCTATGGCTACACCTTC
cdr3_aa: CASSLSGEIYGYTF

v_call: TRBV10-3
d_call: NA
j_call: TRBJ1-5
clone_size: NA
cdr3_nt: TGTGCCATCAGTGAGGACAGGCAGGGTCAGCCCCAGCATTTT
cdr3_aa: CAISEDRQGQPQHF

v_call: TRBV19
d_call: NA
j_call: TRBJ1-6
clone_size: NA
cdr3_nt: TGTGCCAGTAGTATTCCACGGCCATATAATTCACCCCTCCACTTT
cdr3_aa: CASSIPRPYNSPLHF

v_call: TRBV7-9
d_call: TRBD2
j_call: TRBJ2-5
clone_size: NA
cdr3_nt: TGTGCCAGCAGCCCCCGGGGTAGCGGGGCGGAGACCCAGTACTTC
cdr3_aa: CASSPRGSGAETQYF

v_call: TRBV9
d_call: TRBD1
j_call: TRBJ2-1
clone_size: NA
cdr3_nt: TGTGCCAGCACGACAGGGGGGAGCTCCTACAATGAGCAGTTCTTC
cdr3_aa: CASTTGGSSYNEQFF

v_call: TRBV11-2
d_call: NA
j_call: TRBJ1-6
clone_size: few
cdr3_nt: TGTGCCAGCAAGGACAGCAATTCACCCCTCCACTTT
cdr3_aa: CASKDSNSPLHF

v_call: TRBV4-2
d_call: NA
j_call: TRBJ2-4
clone_size: NA
cdr3_nt: TGTGCCAGCAGCCAAGGGGCCCGGGGAAGGGCCAAAAACATTCAGTACTTC
cdr3_aa: CASSQGARGRAKNIQYF

v_call: TRBV9
d_call: NA
j_call: TRBJ1-5
clone_size: few
cdr3_nt: TGTGCCAGCAGCACCCGACGAGGCAATCAGCCCCAGCATTTT
cdr3_aa: CASSTRRGNQPQHF

v_call: TRBV10-3
d_call: TRBD1
j_call: TRBJ1-2
clone_size: NA
cdr3_nt: TGTGCCATCAGTGGGACAGGGCAATTCGTGCCCTATGGCTACACCTTC
cdr3_aa: CAISGTGQFVPYGYTF

v_call: TRBV7-2
d_call: NA
j_call: TRBJ2-2
clone_size: NA
cdr3_nt: TGTGCCAGCAGCTTAGCGGACCGGACCGGGGAGCTGTTTTTT
cdr3_aa: CASSLADRTGELFF

v_call: TRBV30
d_call: TRBD2
j_call: TRBJ2-4
clone_size: NA
cdr3_nt: TGTGCCTGGAGTACACACGGGACTAGCGGGAGCGGGGGGACCAAAAACATTCAGTACTTC
cdr3_aa: CAWSTHGTSGSGGTKNIQYF

v_call: TRBV10-3
d_call: NA
j_call: TRBJ1-1
clone_size: NA
cdr3_nt: TGTGCCATCAGTGAGTCTGGACATCTGGGCACTGAAGCTTTCTTT
cdr3_aa: CAISESGHLGTEAFF

v_call: TRBV2
d_call: NA
j_call: TRBJ1-5
clone_size: few
cdr3_nt: TGTGCCAGCAGTGGGGGGGGGAATCAGCCCCAGCATTTT
cdr3_aa: CASSGGGNQPQHF

v_call: TRBV4-1
d_call: TRBD2
j_call: TRBJ2-5
clone_size: few
cdr3_nt: TGCGCCAGCAGCCCAAGCGCCCTGGCGGGGGGGATCGCGGAGACCCAGTACTTC
cdr3_aa: CASSPSALAGGIAETQYF

v_call: TRBV6-4
d_call: TRBD1
j_call: TRBJ2-2
clone_size: NA
cdr3_nt: TGTGCCAGCAGGGTGGGGGACAGACTCTGGGGGAAGCTGTTTTTT
cdr3_aa: CASRVGDRLWGKLFF

v_call: TRBV5-1
d_call: NA
j_call: TRBJ2-4
clone_size: once
cdr3_nt: TGCGCCAGCAGCTTGGGGTGGACAGCCAAAAACATTCAGTACTTC
cdr3_aa: CASSLGWTAKNIQYF

v_call: TRBV30
d_call: TRBD1
j_call: TRBJ1-3
clone_size: once
cdr3_nt: TGTGCCTGGAGGGACAGGATCAGGGGCTCTGGAAACACCATATATTTT
cdr3_aa: CAWRDRIRGSGNTIYF

v_call: TRBV4-3
d_call: NA
j_call: TRBJ1-3
clone_size: NA
cdr3_nt: TGCGCCAGCAGCCAAGAATTGGTTCTAGCAGGAAACACCATATATTTT
cdr3_aa: CASSQELVLAGNTIYF

v_call: TRBV19
d_call: NA
j_call: TRBJ2-5
clone_size: NA
cdr3_nt: TGTGCCAGTAGTATAAACCCTCCCGACGTCCGGCCCGAGACCCAGTACTTC
cdr3_aa: CASSINPPDVRPETQYF

v_call: TRBV27
d_call: NA
j_call: TRBJ2-3
clone_size: NA
cdr3_nt: TGTGCCAGCACCACAGATACGCAGTATTTT
cdr3_aa: CASTTDTQYF

v_call: TRBV5-4
d_call: TRBD1
j_call: TRBJ1-1
clone_size: NA
cdr3_nt: TGTGCCAGCGCAACCTGGACAGGGGTACTGAACACTGAAGCTTTCTTT
cdr3_aa: CASATWTGVLNTEAFF

v_call: TRBV4-1
d_call: NA
j_call: TRBJ2-7
clone_size: NA
cdr3_nt: TGCGCCAGCAGCCCACAGGGGGGGTACGAGCAGTACTTC
cdr3_aa: CASSPQGGYEQYF

v_call: TRBV18
d_call: TRBD1
j_call: TRBJ2-1
clone_size: NA
cdr3_nt: TGTGCCAGCTCACCACCGGGGACGACAGGGGGGATTGAGCAGTTCTTC
cdr3_aa: CASSPPGTTGGIEQFF

v_call: TRBV7-9
d_call: TRBD2
j_call: TRBJ2-3
clone_size: NA
cdr3_nt: TGTGCCAGCAGCTTGGGCGGGGGGGCCACAGATACGCAGTATTTT
cdr3_aa: CASSLGGGATDTQYF

v_call: TRBV5-4
d_call: TRBD1
j_call: TRBJ2-1
clone_size: NA
cdr3_nt: TGTGCCAGCAGCACCGGACAGGGAGGCTCCTACAATGAGCAGTTCTTC
cdr3_aa: CASSTGQGGSYNEQFF

v_call: TRBV30
d_call: TRBD2
j_call: TRBJ2-4
clone_size: NA
cdr3_nt: TGTGCCTGGTCCCCCGCAGGGACTAGGACCATTCAGTACTTC
cdr3_aa: CAWSPAGTRTIQYF

v_call: TRBV6-1
d_call: TRBD1
j_call: TRBJ1-2
clone_size: NA
cdr3_nt: TGTGCCAGCAGTGAGGGACAGCTCTATGGCTACACCTTC
cdr3_aa: CASSEGQLYGYTF

v_call: TRBV9
d_call: NA
j_call: TRBJ1-4
clone_size: NA
cdr3_nt: TGTGCCAGCAGCGTATCAGGTTCCGGTGAAAAACTGTTTTTT
cdr3_aa: CASSVSGSGEKLFF

v_call: TRBV7-2
d_call: TRBD1
j_call: TRBJ1-6
clone_size: NA
cdr3_nt: TGTGCCAGCAGCCGGGACAGATATAATTCACCCCTCCACTTT
cdr3_aa: CASSRDRYNSPLHF

v_call: TRBV5-6
d_call: NA
j_call: TRBJ2-7
clone_size: NA
cdr3_nt: TGTGCCAGCAGCCGTACTGTGGGAGGGGGGGCCTTTTCATACGAGCAGTACTTC
cdr3_aa: CASSRTVGGGAFSYEQYF

v_call: TRBV9
d_call: NA
j_call: TRBJ1-6
clone_size: NA
cdr3_nt: TGTGCCAGCAGCGTAGATGACGCTTCACCCCTCCACTTT
cdr3_aa: CASSVDDASPLHF

v_call: TRBV9
d_call: TRBD2
j_call: TRBJ2-2
clone_size: NA
cdr3_nt: TGTGCCAGCAGACGCGGGGGGGTGGGCACCGGGGAGCTGTTTTTT
cdr3_aa: CASRRGGVGTGELFF

v_call: TRBV2
d_call: NA
j_call: TRBJ2-2
clone_size: NA
cdr3_nt: TGTGCCAGCAACATGGGGAACACCGGGGAGCTGTTTTTT
cdr3_aa: CASNMGNTGELFF

v_call: TRBV10-3
d_call: NA
j_call: TRBJ1-1
clone_size: NA
cdr3_nt: TGTGCCATCAGGCTGGACAATAATGCGGAAGCTTTCTTT
cdr3_aa: CAIRLDNNAEAFF

v_call: TRBV5-1
d_call: NA
j_call: TRBJ1-1
clone_size: NA
cdr3_nt: TGCGCCAGCAGCTTGGGAGGTGGGGCCCACGGCACTGAAGCTTTCTTT
cdr3_aa: CASSLGGGAHGTEAFF

v_call: TRBV30
d_call: TRBD1
j_call: TRBJ2-1
clone_size: NA
cdr3_nt: TGTGCCTGGAGCGCAGGGGGCGCGGGGCAGTTCTTC
cdr3_aa: CAWSAGGAGQFF

v_call: TRBV7-2
d_call: NA
j_call: TRBJ2-7
clone_size: NA
cdr3_nt: TGTGCCAGCAGCCGAGAACAGGGCCGAAGTGAGCAGTACTTC
cdr3_aa: CASSREQGRSEQYF

v_call: TRBV29-1
d_call: NA
j_call: TRBJ1-5
clone_size: NA
cdr3_nt: TGCAGCGTTGAAGCACAGGTGGGTCAGCCCCAGCATTTT
cdr3_aa: CSVEAQVGQPQHF

v_call: TRBV7-2
d_call: TRBD1
j_call: TRBJ1-2
clone_size: NA
cdr3_nt: TGTGCCATGGGACAGAACTATGGCTACACCTTC
cdr3_aa: CAMGQNYGYTF

v_call: TRBV12-5
d_call: NA
j_call: TRBJ2-7
clone_size: NA
cdr3_nt: TGTGCTAGTGGTAGGAGCGTCACCTCCTACGAGCAGTACTTC
cdr3_aa: CASGRSVTSYEQYF

v_call: TRBV30
d_call: NA
j_call: TRBJ1-1
clone_size: once
cdr3_nt: TGTGCCTGGAAACTGGGGACTTTGAACACTGAAGCTTTCTTT
cdr3_aa: CAWKLGTLNTEAFF